A selection of T cell receptor beta chains follows, all from one sample in a study of T cell responses to AZD1222 COVID-19 vaccine. The method was immunoSEQ multiplex PCR; TCRdb's version includes in-frame clones alone and lacks a portion of them. The repertoire has 85,000 to 100,000 clones, approximately 91% of them found once; the top ten carry about a fifth. Sequences were derived from peripheral blood, sampled on day 0 of AZD1222 vaccination. The receptor source for this set is an adult in good health. Both conserved end residues are part of each CDR3. The D gene is left open where the match is weak. A clone size is listed for some rows: how often the clone was seen (once, few, many), or a class if it is expanded.

CDR3	DNA	size	V	J	D
CASSAGQGNYGYTF	TGCGCCAGCAGCGCAGGACAGGGCAACTATGGCTACACCTTC	NA	TRBV5-1	TRBJ1-2	TRBD1
CASRRGVEQYF	TGTGCCAGCAGACGCGGGGTGGAGCAGTACTTC	NA	TRBV11-2	TRBJ2-7	NA
CASSSHGTGNNEQFF	TGTGCCAGCAGCTCCCACGGGACAGGGAATAATGAGCAGTTCTTC	NA	TRBV28	TRBJ2-1	TRBD1
CASSLGGGTYEQYF	TGTGCCAGCAGCTTAGGTGGGGGAACGTACGAGCAGTACTTC	NA	TRBV11-2	TRBJ2-7	NA
CATSRDLGFNTEAFF	TGTGCCACCAGCAGAGATTTGGGATTCAACACTGAAGCTTTCTTT	NA	TRBV15	TRBJ1-1	NA
CASRGRAKAFF	TGTGCCAGTAGGGGCCGGGCGAAAGCTTTCTTT	NA	TRBV19	TRBJ1-1	NA
CASSRTGLINQPQHF	TGTGCCAGTAGTAGGACAGGACTAATTAATCAGCCCCAGCATTTT	NA	TRBV19	TRBJ1-5	TRBD1
CASSQGRLEGADTQYF	TGTGCCAGCAGCCAGGGCAGACTAGAGGGTGCAGATACGCAGTATTTT	NA	TRBV7-2	TRBJ2-3	NA
CATTASQGRGTEAFF	TGTGCCACCACCGCGAGCCAAGGAAGGGGCACTGAAGCTTTCTTT	NA	TRBV15	TRBJ1-1	NA
CASSRTGNTEAFF	TGTGCCAGCAGTCGGACGGGAAACACTGAAGCTTTCTTT	NA	TRBV7-3	TRBJ1-1	NA
CASSPTTGGEQYF	TGTGCCAGCAGTCCAACGACAGGGGGCGAGCAGTACTTC	NA	TRBV12-3/TRBV12-4	TRBJ2-7	TRBD1
CASRAGGNYNSPLHF	TGTGCCAGCAGAGCAGGGGGAAACTATAATTCACCCCTCCACTTT	NA	TRBV6-4	TRBJ1-6	TRBD1
CATTRDTNLPDTQYF	TGTGCCACCACCCGGGACACCAATCTCCCAGATACGCAGTATTTT	NA	TRBV19	TRBJ2-3	NA
CSGGEAEKLFF	TGCAGTGGGGGGGAGGCTGAAAAACTGTTTTTT	once	TRBV20-1	TRBJ1-4	NA
CASSPGHPDEQYF	TGTGCCAGCTCACCGGGACATCCCGACGAGCAGTACTTC	NA	TRBV18	TRBJ2-7	NA
CASSYSPIAGSGYTF	TGTGCCAGCAGTTACTCGCCCATTGCGGGGAGCGGCTACACCTTC	NA	TRBV6-5	TRBJ1-2	NA
CSCYRGGEAFF	TGCAGCTGCTATCGAGGCGGTGAAGCTTTCTTT	NA	TRBV29-1	TRBJ1-1	NA
CASSVLAGVADTQYF	TGTGCCAGCTCGGTACTAGCGGGGGTTGCAGATACGCAGTATTTT	NA	TRBV18	TRBJ2-3	TRBD2
CASSFTLEGAAFF	TGTGCCAGCAGTTTTACCTTGGAGGGGGCGGCTTTCTTT	NA	TRBV12-3/TRBV12-4	TRBJ1-1	TRBD1
CASNYGQGNQPQHF	TGTGCCAGTAATTACGGACAGGGGAATCAGCCCCAGCATTTT	NA	TRBV19	TRBJ1-5	TRBD1
CASSLGRTETQYF	TGTGCCAGCAGCTTGGGAAGGACAGAGACCCAGTACTTC	NA	TRBV5-4	TRBJ2-5	NA
CASSEIGSSPLHF	TGTGCCAGCAGTGAAATTGGGAGTTCACCCCTCCACTTT	once	TRBV6-1	TRBJ1-6	NA
CASSLTDATEAFF	TGTGCCAGCTCCTTGACAGACGCCACTGAAGCTTTCTTT	once	TRBV18	TRBJ1-1	NA
CASSYSTRPNPYEQYF	TGTGCCAGCAGTTACTCGACTCGGCCCAACCCCTACGAGCAGTACTTC	NA	TRBV6-5	TRBJ2-7	NA
CSVEGDNYGYTF	TGCAGCGTTGAAGGGGATAACTATGGCTACACCTTC	few	TRBV29-1	TRBJ1-2	NA
CASSVASFNPNYGYTF	TGTGCCAGCAGCGTAGCGAGTTTCAACCCAAACTATGGCTACACCTTC	NA	TRBV9	TRBJ1-2	NA
CASTGQENTGELFF	TGTGCCAGCACGGGGCAGGAGAACACCGGGGAGCTGTTTTTT	NA	TRBV6-6	TRBJ2-2	NA
CASSQDYAGNEKLFF	TGCGCCAGCAGCCAAGATTACGCCGGAAATGAAAAACTGTTTTTT	NA	TRBV4-1	TRBJ1-4	NA
CATSDFWGGTYNEQFF	TGTGCCACCAGTGATTTTTGGGGGGGGACCTACAATGAGCAGTTCTTC	once	TRBV24-1	TRBJ2-1	TRBD2
CASSANSGYTF	TGTGCCAGCAGCGCAAACTCGGGCTACACCTTC	NA	TRBV9	TRBJ1-2	NA
CASSQEAYMNTEAFF	TGTGCCAGCAGCCAAGAGGCCTACATGAACACTGAAGCTTTCTTT	NA	TRBV4-2	TRBJ1-1	NA
CASSQSQRDEQFF	TGCGCCAGCAGCCAAAGTCAGCGGGATGAGCAGTTCTTC	NA	TRBV4-3	TRBJ2-1	NA
CSASLPLFSGNTIYF	TGCAGTGCTAGTCTGCCCCTTTTCTCTGGAAACACCATATATTTT	NA	TRBV20-1	TRBJ1-3	NA
CAWSVISLRRQGNEKLFF	TGTGCCTGGAGTGTAATAAGCCTCCGAAGACAGGGGAATGAAAAACTGTTTTTT	NA	TRBV30	TRBJ1-4	TRBD1
CASSQDRAGPYYGYTF	TGCGCCAGCAGCCAAGATCGGGCAGGCCCTTACTATGGCTACACCTTC	NA	TRBV4-3	TRBJ1-2	NA
CASSPNRGYNQPQHF	TGTGCCAGTAGTCCCAATCGGGGGTACAATCAGCCCCAGCATTTT	NA	TRBV19	TRBJ1-5	NA
CATSRPLGGFYEQYF	TGTGCCACCAGCAGACCGTTGGGGGGATTCTACGAGCAGTACTTC	NA	TRBV15	TRBJ2-7	NA
CASSYRGNTEAFF	TGTGCCAGCAGCTACAGGGGAAACACTGAAGCTTTCTTT	NA	TRBV11-1	TRBJ1-1	TRBD1
CASSPDRALHGYTF	TGTGCCAGCAGTCCCGACAGAGCTCTCCATGGCTACACCTTC	NA	TRBV6-2/TRBV6-3	TRBJ1-2	NA
CAWGKMNQGLRFYGYTF	TGTGCCTGGGGGAAGATGAATCAGGGTTTAAGGTTCTATGGCTACACCTTC	NA	TRBV30	TRBJ1-2	NA
CASSFWGSGNEKLFF	TGTGCCAGCAGCTTTTGGGGGTCCGGTAATGAAAAACTGTTTTTT	once	TRBV7-2	TRBJ1-4	NA
CASSYSRGEYGELFF	TGTGCCAGCAGTTACTCACGGGGGGAGTACGGGGAGCTGTTTTTT	NA	TRBV6-5	TRBJ2-2	TRBD2
CASSVGHGQGEETQYF	TGTGCCAGCAGCGTAGGGCACGGACAGGGTGAAGAGACCCAGTACTTC	NA	TRBV9	TRBJ2-5	TRBD1
CASSTGNQPQHF	TGTGCCAGCTCAACAGGGAATCAGCCCCAGCATTTT	NA	TRBV18	TRBJ1-5	NA
CATSRDFQGNSPLHF	TGTGCCACCAGCAGAGATTTCCAAGGGAACTCACCCCTCCACTTT	NA	TRBV15	TRBJ1-6	NA
CASSVQGAEAFF	TGTGCCAGCAGCGTACAGGGGGCTGAAGCTTTCTTT	NA	TRBV9	TRBJ1-1	TRBD1
CASSPHGVGTGGYTF	TGTGCCAGCAGCCCTCACGGGGTGGGCACAGGGGGCTACACCTTC	NA	TRBV7-3	TRBJ1-2	NA
CASRAGVYTEAFF	TGTGCCAGCAGGGCCGGGGTTTACACTGAAGCTTTCTTT	NA	TRBV2	TRBJ1-1	NA